This TCR beta chain emerged from a study of T cell repertoires in cytomegalovirus infection. At the level of the study: Public TCR beta signatures marked donors with CMV infection and the matching HLA. Findings and limits, study-wide: Across the ex vivo response, the dominant clonotypes were HLA-C-restricted CMV-specific TCR beta clonotypes. Adding up the frequency of public TCR beta families identified people who carried CMV plus the relevant HLA.

CDR3 length: 18 residues. Losses at the gene ends were 3 bases for V and 2 bases for J; bases not matched to a gene: 8. CDR1 is LNHDA and CDR2 is SQIVND in the germline V gene (reference sequence). A single record per CDR3 protein comes from TCRdb applying MiXCR to the reads. In the table there are about 360,000 distinct CDR3 sequences, 15% to 20% of which are singletons. This clonotype was found a few times. What it recognizes is unknown. The TCR sequence derives from a human donor in good health (CMV status not recorded). Some clones in this sample may be carry-over from other donors' samples. V and J are TRBV19 and TRBJ2-7; 15 bases are shared with TRBD2. Sequencing was carried out using PBMCs. Written as DNA, the CDR3 is TGTGCCAGTAGTATGGGGACTAGCGGGAGGTTGTCGACCTACGAGCAGTACTTC. Its translation: CASSMGTSGRLSTYEQYF.